Each of the 28 T cell receptor beta chains below was sequenced from the same sample in a study of cytomegalovirus exposure and HLA in healthy donors (dated by TCRdb to 2016 to 2017). Libraries were made using the immunoSEQ multiplex PCR assay. For the multiplex PCR, a mixture combining 60 forward primers for TCR Vbeta segments and 13 reverse primers for TCR Jbeta segments was used. What TCRdb holds here is the immuneACCESS table cut down to in-frame rearrangements. Part of the clones is not present; checked against another copy, under half of the missing clones reflect an unresolved V gene, and the others are unexplained. This sample holds around 170,000 clones; over 80% were observed only once. The ten most abundant clones make up 1.5% to 1.7% of the sample. Sequencing was carried out using PBMCs. These receptors came from a woman aged 18-29 years in good health and CMV-seronegative.

The chain recombines TRBV25-1 with TRBJ1-1; the match to TRBD1 covers 9 bases. V shed 0 bases and J 4 bases; nucleotides not matched to a gene: 3. The CDR3 has 15 amino acids. Germline CDR1 is MGHDK and CDR2 is SYGVNS. The CDR3 protein is CASSEYGQGTTEAFF. CDR3 nucleotide sequence: TGTGCCAGCAGTGAATACGGACAGGGGACCACTGAAGCTTTCTTT.

In DNA form, the CDR3 reads TGTGCCAGTAGTGCAGGGGTAAGGGGCTCCCAAGAGACCCAGTACTTC. Its protein product is CASSAGVRGSQETQYF. This sequence joins TRBV19 and TRBJ2-5; the D gene is possibly TRBD1 (6 bases). The CDR3 covers 16 residues. CDR1 LNHDA and CDR2 SQIVND come from the germline V gene (reference sequence). Trimming took off 5 bases at V and 1 base at J, with 17 bases between the two ends.

V and J are TRBV6-5 and TRBJ2-7; a weak D match, TRBD2 (6 bases). The germline V gene encodes CDR1 MNHEY and CDR2 SVGAGI. V lost 2 bases and J 2 bases, leaving 10 bases between the germline ends. This CDR3 spans 14 amino acids. The chain's CDR3 is CASSYAEGTYEQYF. The CDR3 coding sequence is TGTGCCAGCAGTTACGCGGAGGGAACCTACGAGCAGTACTTC.

In this sample, this clone turned up once. The chain employs TRBV11-2 and TRBJ2-1; 10 bases fit TRBD1. V shed 5 bases, J shed 4 bases, and the junction held 8 bases outside the gene matches. The CDR3 is made up of 16 amino acids. The germline V gene encodes CDR1 SGHAT and CDR2 FQNNGV. The CDR3 loop reads CASSNRQGAGYNEQFF. For the CDR3, the DNA is TGTGCCAGCAGCAATAGACAGGGGGCAGGGTACAATGAGCAGTTCTTC. The full variable domain, in which reference TRBV11-2 and TRBJ2-1 provide the parts outside the CDR3, is EAGVAQSPRYKIIEKRQSVAFWCNPISGHATLYWYQQILGQGPKLLIQFQNNGVVDDSQLPKDRFSAERLKGVDSTLKIQPAKLEDSAVYLCASSNRQGAGYNEQFFGPGTRLTVL.

The sample holds one count of this clone. J is TRBJ2-3 and V is TRBV14; 9 bases align to TRBD2. The CDR3 extends over 17 amino acids. Germline V gives CDR1 SGHDN, CDR2 FVKESK. J gave up 5 bases and V 0 bases, and 9 bases lay outside the gene matches. The CDR3 DNA sequence: TGTGCCAGCAGCCAAGACTGGCTAGCGGGGAGGTTAGATACGCAGTATTTT. It codes for CASSQDWLAGRLDTQYF.

This clone has only a few counts. The CDR3 is CASSPRGWEQYF. The CDR3, as DNA: TGTGCCAGCAGTCCCAGGGGCTGGGAGCAGTACTTC. This chain joins TRBV6-5 and TRBJ2-7, with D possibly being TRBD1 (6 bases). This CDR3 region has 12 residues. From germline, CDR1 is MNHEY and CDR2 SVGAGI. The germline V and J ends were trimmed by 5 bases and 7 bases, with 12 bases remaining between them.

The chain is built from TRBV28 and TRBJ2-1; D not certain. Between the trimmed V and J ends, which lost 5 bases and 4 bases, there was a span of 3 bases. The CDR3 extends over 11 amino acids. Per the germline V gene, CDR1 is MDHEN and CDR2 is SYDVKM. The DNA for the CDR3 is TGTGCCAGCAGTCTATACAATGAGCAGTTCTTC. Encoded protein: CASSLYNEQFF.

The chain couples TRBV19 to TRBJ1-4; perhaps TRBD1 as D (6 bases). Trimming removed 9 bases from V and 7 bases from J, with 12 bases in between. The CDR3 spans 12 residues. The V gene's germline CDR1 is LNHDA and CDR2 SQIVND (reference sequence). DNA of the CDR3: TGTGCCAGCCGAAGACAGGCTGAAAAACTGTTTTTT. This codes for CASRRQAEKLFF.

The chain combines TRBV25-1 with TRBJ2-1, with TRBD1 as a possible D gene (6 bases). Germline lookup yields CDR1 MGHDK and CDR2 SYGVNS. The length of the CDR3 is 12 residues. Trimming took 4 bases from V and 7 from J, leaving 8 bases between them. CDR3 loop: CASSAQGNEQFF. CDR3 DNA sequence: TGTGCCAGCAGTGCTCAGGGGAATGAGCAGTTCTTC.

The gene calls are TRBV19 and TRBJ1-3, with a weak D call TRBD1 (6 bases). Trimming pared 6 bases from V and 0 bases from J, leaving 12 bases between. Germline lookup yields CDR1 LNHDA and CDR2 SQIVND (reference sequence). The CDR3 totals 15 residues. CDR3 region: CASRPTGSSGNTIYF. CDR3 DNA sequence: TGTGCCAGTAGGCCAACAGGGTCCTCTGGAAACACCATATATTTT.

This clone was seen only a few times. V usage is TRBV29-1 and J usage is TRBJ1-2; perhaps TRBD1 as D (6 bases). The V gene's germline CDR1 is SQVTM and CDR2 ANQGSEA. There are 12 residues in the CDR3. Trimming stripped 4 bases from V and 0 bases from J, with 6 bases between. The DNA for the CDR3 is TGCAGCGTTGGACAGGCTAACTATGGCTACACCTTC. Translation: CSVGQANYGYTF.

This chain joins TRBV7-9 and TRBJ1-1; D call uncertain. The V gene's germline CDR1 is SEHNR and CDR2 FQNEAQ (reference sequence). This CDR3 is 14 amino acids long. Trimming took off 1 base at V and 4 bases at J, with 10 bases between the two ends. DNA for the CDR3: TGTGCCAGCAGCTTAGACGGGGTAGGCACTGAAGCTTTCTTT. This gives the protein CASSLDGVGTEAFF. The full variable domain, its missing parts supplied by reference TRBV7-9 and TRBJ1-1, is DTGVSQNPRHKITKRGQNVTFRCDPISEHNRLYWYRQTLGQGPEFLTYFQNEAQLEKSRLLSDRFSAERPKGSFSTLEIQRTEQGDSAMYLCASSLDGVGTEAFFGQGTRLTVV.

The V call is TRBV6-4, the J call TRBJ2-2; the match to TRBD2 covers 8 bases. CDR3 length: 14 amino acids. Germline values: CDR1 MRHNA, CDR2 SNTAGT. V gave up 8 bases and J gave up 0 bases; unmatched junction bases: 2. DNA of the CDR3: TGTGCCAGCCGCGGGGGGACGAACACCGGGGAGCTGTTTTTT. As protein: CASRGGTNTGELFF.

The chain couples TRBV5-1 to TRBJ2-3; perhaps TRBD2 as D (6 bases). Germline values: CDR1 SGHRS, CDR2 YFSETQ. V lost 0 bases and J 0 bases, leaving 14 bases between the germline ends. This CDR3 has 17 amino acids. CDR3: CASSLVNRDSSTDTQYF. The CDR3 DNA sequence: TGCGCCAGCAGCTTGGTAAACCGGGACTCTAGCACAGATACGCAGTATTTT.

This chain uses TRBV9 with TRBJ1-2; unclear D gene. This CDR3 has 15 residues. From germline, CDR1 is SGDLS and CDR2 YYNGEE. The ends were cut back, 4 bases at V and 5 bases at J, with 18 bases in the middle. CDR3 loop: CASSPGLHSGYGYTF. The CDR3 nucleotides read TGTGCCAGCAGCCCCGGACTGCATTCTGGGTATGGCTACACCTTC.

The chain joins TRBV6-1 to TRBJ2-3, with TRBD1 matching 8 bases. Trimming removed 5 bases from V and 3 bases from J; junction bases left unmatched: 7. This CDR3 spans 15 amino acids. Germline lookup yields CDR1 MNHNS and CDR2 SASEGT. CDR3: CASSLRQGLTDTQYF. The CDR3 DNA reads TGTGCCAGCAGTCTCCGACAGGGGTTGACAGATACGCAGTATTTT.

The chain combines TRBV6-5 with TRBJ2-1; 10 nucleotides match TRBD1. CDR1 and CDR2 (germline): MNHEY, SVGAGI. Trimming cost V 6 bases and J 4 bases; bases outside gene matches: 6. The CDR3 contains 15 residues. The CDR3 DNA sequence: TGTGCCAGCAGGAACCGGGACAGGGGTTACAATGAGCAGTTCTTC. This codes for CASRNRDRGYNEQFF.

This clone was seen a few times. This chain joins TRBV9 and TRBJ2-3; 16 bases are a match to TRBD2. Germline assignment: CDR1 SGDLS and CDR2 YYNGEE. CDR3 length equals 15 residues. The ends lost 2 bases at V and 9 bases at J; junction bases unmatched: 3. CDR3 nucleotide sequence: TGTGCCAGCAGCGTCGGGACTAGCGGGGGGGCGACGCAGTATTTT. Translated: CASSVGTSGGATQYF.

The V and J genes are TRBV27 and TRBJ2-5; TRBD1 might be the D (7 bases). This CDR3 spans 13 amino acids. The V gene's germline CDR1 is MNHEY and CDR2 SMNVEV (reference sequence). The V and J ends lost 1 base and 7 bases respectively, with 10 bases between them. CDR3 sequence (DNA): TGTGCCAGCAGTTTATACAGGGGAGGGACCCAGTACTTC. Protein sequence: CASSLYRGGTQYF.

Concerning this clone: The same CDR3 is also encoded by other DNA sequences in this sample. The chain's CDR3 is CASSLGGGNYEQYF. In DNA form, the CDR3 reads TGTGCCAGCAGCTTAGGTGGCGGGAACTACGAGCAGTACTTC. V usage is TRBV11-2 and J usage is TRBJ2-7, with a tentative D call TRBD2 (6 bases). Germline CDR1 reads SGHAT; CDR2 reads FQNNGV. Trimming pared 1 base from V and 3 bases from J, leaving 10 bases between. CDR3 length: 14 amino acids.

This CDR3 is CAWSVLGADANEQFF. As DNA, the CDR3 is TGTGCCTGGAGTGTATTGGGGGCGGACGCGAATGAGCAGTTCTTC. This chain links TRBV30 with TRBJ2-1, with D maybe TRBD1 (6 bases). V dropped 0 bases and J dropped 7 bases, with 16 bases sitting between them. Germline CDR1 is GTSNPN and CDR2 is SVGIG (reference sequence). The CDR3 covers 15 residues.

A single count supports this clone. The J gene is TRBJ1-2, the V gene TRBV6-6; no clear D gene. The CDR3 runs to 13 residues. Germline CDR1 MNHNY, CDR2 SVGAGI (reference sequence). The ends were cut back, 0 bases at V and 3 bases at J, with 5 bases in the middle. Here the CDR3 DNA reads TGTGCCAGCAGTTACTCCGACTACTATGGCTACACCTTC. It is translated as CASSYSDYYGYTF.

The V call is TRBV5-4, the J call TRBJ2-7; the D gene is possibly TRBD2 (5 bases). The CDR3 is 15 amino acids. From germline, CDR1 is SGHNT and CDR2 YYREEE (reference sequence). The V end lost 8 bases, the J end lost 0 bases, and 18 bases lay between the germline ends. CDR3 DNA: TGTGCCAGTCAACATTCGACGGGAAACTCCTACGAGCAGTACTTC. Its protein product is CASQHSTGNSYEQYF.

This clone has only one observation. The rearrangement links TRBV2 to TRBJ1-2; 7 bases are a match to TRBD1. J gave up 4 bases and V 2 bases, and 1 base lay outside the gene matches. The CDR3 spans 13 residues. Germline CDR1 is SNHLY and CDR2 is FYNNEI. In DNA form, the CDR3 reads TGTGCCAGCAGTGAAACAGGGGTCTATGGCTACACCTTC. This translates into CASSETGVYGYTF.

This CDR3 reads CASSYDSGMGQPQHF. CDR3 nucleotide sequence: TGTGCCAGCAGTTACGATTCAGGGATGGGACAGCCCCAGCATTTT. The chain uses TRBV6-5 and TRBJ1-5, with a possible D match to TRBD1 (5 bases). This CDR3 has 15 amino acids. Germline V gene lookup returns CDR1 MNHEY and CDR2 SVGAGI. The germline V and J ends were trimmed by 2 bases and 7 bases, with 15 bases remaining between them.

The chain joins TRBV7-9 to TRBJ1-5, with D possibly matching TRBD1 (6 bases). Germline CDR1 is SEHNR and CDR2 is FQNEAQ (reference sequence). The CDR3 has 15 residues. Trimming pared 5 bases from V and 11 bases from J, leaving 22 bases between. The CDR3 loop is CASSPAGGRVGAQHF. The CDR3 DNA reads TGTGCCAGCAGCCCCGCGGGGGGCAGGGTGGGAGCCCAGCATTTT.

This clone was seen once. V gene TRBV7-3 combines with J gene TRBJ2-1; D might be TRBD1 (8 bases). Trimming left V 5 bases short and J 8 bases short, with 19 bases between. Germline V gene data show CDR1 as SGHTA and CDR2 as FQGTGA. The CDR3 is 15 residues long. CDR3 amino acids: CASSANRGGIYEQFF. In nucleotides, the CDR3 is TGTGCCAGCAGCGCGAACAGGGGGGGGATTTATGAGCAGTTCTTC.

This clone qualifies as medium-sized. The gene calls are TRBV5-5 and TRBJ1-2, with TRBD1 matching 10 bases. Germline assignment: CDR1 SGHKS and CDR2 YYEKEE (reference sequence). Germline trimming cut 3 bases from V and 2 bases from J; bases unmatched to any gene: 7. The CDR3 is 16 amino acids. CDR3 nucleotide sequence: TGTGCCAGCAGCTCCGCTAGGACAGGGGGGAACTATGGCTACACCTTC. It yields the protein CASSSARTGGNYGYTF.